The 3 T cell receptor beta chains presented below share a single source sample, sequenced in a study of blood T cell repertoires in COVID-19. Using immunoSEQ multiplex PCR, the repertoire was profiled, and TCRdb retains in-frame clones only, with some absent. The data show roughly 670,000 clones, more than 80% seen once. Sequenced sample: peripheral blood. The origin of the receptors is a woman aged 18 to 35 with acute or convalescent COVID-19.

This clone was counted ten times or more. J is TRBJ2-3 and V is TRBV6-1; D is possibly TRBD2 (6 bases). This CDR3 spans 15 amino acids. The V end lost 1 base, the J end lost 2 bases, and 10 bases lay between the germline ends. Germline loops: CDR1 MNHNS, CDR2 SASEGT. CDR3 loop: CASSEGGGHTDTQYF. For the CDR3, the DNA is TGTGCCAGCAGTGAAGGTGGAGGGCACACAGATACGCAGTATTTT.

This clone was seen once. The J gene is TRBJ1-3, the V gene TRBV7-9, with TRBD1 matching 11 bases. V was clipped by 3 bases and J by 4 bases; unmatched bases: 11. CDR3 length: 18 amino acids. Germline V CDR1 and CDR2: SEHNR, FQNEAQ (reference sequence). The CDR3 protein is CASSFGPPDRGQGNTIYF. CDR3 sequence (DNA): TGTGCCAGCAGCTTTGGCCCGCCGGACAGGGGGCAGGGAAACACCATATATTTT. The full variable domain, its missing parts supplied by reference TRBV7-9 and TRBJ1-3, is DTGVSQNPRHKITKRGQNVTFRCDPISEHNRLYWYRQTLGQGPEFLTYFQNEAQLEKSRLLSDRFSAERPKGSFSTLEIQRTEQGDSAMYLCASSFGPPDRGQGNTIYFGEGSWLTVV.

This clone was seen once. The rearrangement links TRBV27 to TRBJ2-7; D is uncertain. The germline V and J ends were trimmed by 2 bases and 0 bases, with 5 bases remaining between them. The CDR3 covers 13 residues. CDR1 is MNHEY and CDR2 is SMNVEV in the germline V gene (reference sequence). The DNA for the CDR3 is TGTGCCAGCAGTTTAGGGCACTCCTACGAGCAGTACTTC. This translates into CASSLGHSYEQYF.